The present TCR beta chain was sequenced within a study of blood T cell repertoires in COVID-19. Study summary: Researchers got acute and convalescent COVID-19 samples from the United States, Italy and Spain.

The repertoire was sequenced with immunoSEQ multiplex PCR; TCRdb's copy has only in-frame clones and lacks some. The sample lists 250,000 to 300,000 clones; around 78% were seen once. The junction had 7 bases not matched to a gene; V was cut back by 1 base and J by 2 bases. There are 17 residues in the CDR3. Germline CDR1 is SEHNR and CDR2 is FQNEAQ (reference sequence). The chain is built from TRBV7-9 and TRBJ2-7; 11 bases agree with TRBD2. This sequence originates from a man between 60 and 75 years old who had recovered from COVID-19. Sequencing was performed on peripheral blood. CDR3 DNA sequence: TGTGCCAGCAGCTTAGGGGAACTAGCGGGGGTAACCTACGAGCAGTACTTC. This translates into CASSLGELAGVTYEQYF.